This TCR beta chain was profiled in a study of T cell responses to AZD1222 COVID-19 vaccine (dated by TCRdb to about 2021). In the study overall: AZD1222 recipients whose second dose came at about 4 weeks and those whose second dose came at about 12 weeks were combined into one group, since spike-specific TCR depth and breadth did not differ between the two schedules. Trial participants were enrolled into age subgroups of 18-55, 56-69 and 70-plus years, which contained about 150, 28 and 57 TCR-sequenced participants, respectively. TCR sequencing was performed for more than 230 trial participants, of whom about 200 were given two doses of AZD1222 and approximately 25 were given two doses of MenACWY control vaccine. The full study reports these points: Because no day 14 peak-response samples were available, the repertoires could be characterized only after the peak T cell response. The 56-69-year group was small, and its depth increase did not reach significance, likely because of low power. Conclusions about previously exposed vaccinees were limited because only 5 or 6 AZD1222 recipients were SARS-CoV-2 seropositive at baseline. Epitopes outside the regions mutated in the B.1.351 and B.1.1.7 variants were reportedly recognized by nearly half of the unique spike-specific TCRs. Participants were mostly white British, with more females than males. The authors suggested clonal diversity may have been underestimated. After two AZD1222 doses, spike-specific TCR breadth and depth were significantly higher than at day 0 and than in MenACWY recipients. The whole spike protein was spanned by vaccine-associated CD4 TCRs, and dominant responses were seen in regions 160-218 and 743-854.

CDR1 and CDR2 are read off the germline V gene as LGHNA and YSLEER. Cut back by 0 bases and 5 bases, the V and J ends lie 3 bases apart. From the cysteine through the phenylalanine, the CDR3 covers 12 amino acids. The kept DNA is CDR3 alone, 36 bases in frame from the first base. The CDR3 regions of human TCRbeta chains were analyzed by immunosequencing. Per the original workflow: TCRs in the repertoires were compared against a reference library of SARS-CoV-2-specific TCRs that had been generated with the MIRA antigen-specificity platform. Breadth was defined as the fraction of unique TCRs that were SARS-CoV-2-associated. Depth was defined as the fraction of total T cells that were SARS-CoV-2-associated. Using the MIRA data, each spike-specific TCR was assigned both to the spike region to which the TCR was reactive and to a CD4 or CD8 class. Log10-transformed breadth and depth values were compared by one-way ANOVA with Sidak's multiple comparisons tests. The source is immuneACCESS, and TCRdb retained only in-frame sequences with V and J called. Part of the clones is not carried over; for the studies checked, unresolved V genes explain less than half of this, and the remainder is unexplained. V and J calls and clone size come straight from that table; D and trimming were deduced from the DNA. Across this sample there are 100,000 to 150,000 clones, with 85% to 95% seen only once. Together, the top ten hold 1.5% to 2% of the sample.

Notes on this clone: The antigen it recognizes is unknown. Base qualities were left out, and no much larger clone turns up one base away.

Per the publication, the time point label means: baseline before first vaccination. The vaccinee samples were drawn from two UK trials, COV001 and COV002, one of which was a single-blind randomized controlled phase 2/3 trial testing AZD1222 (ChAdOx1 nCoV-19) in healthy adults. For TCRbeta chain sequencing, PBMC samples were collected from trial participants at day 0 and at day 28 after the second dose. This chain is built from TRBV4-3 and TRBJ2-3; no D segment can be confidently identified. The clonotype comes from an adult in good health. The material was peripheral blood, obtained on day 0 of AZD1222 vaccination. In nucleotides, the sequence is TGCGCCAGCAGCCAAGATCTAGATACGCAGTATTTT. This is translated as CASSQDLDTQYF.